The 13 T cell receptor beta chains in this list originate from one sample, sequenced in a study of T cells in localized non-small cell lung cancer. Sequenced by immunoSEQ multiplex PCR; TCRdb stores in-frame clones only, minus some. The table records fewer than 50,000 clones, approximately 80% of them present only once. The starting material was PBMCs, obtained before any cancer treatment. These receptors all come from a man between 40 and 69 years old with stage II lung adenocarcinoma.

The rearrangement links TRBV6-5 to TRBJ1-1; 7 nucleotides align to TRBD1. The germline V gene has CDR1 MNHEY and CDR2 SVGAGI. The V and J ends lost 2 bases and 4 bases, in that order; junction bases with no gene match: 10. The CDR3 has 16 residues. The CDR3: CASSYGNRGAGTEAFF. CDR3 sequence (DNA): TGTGCCAGCAGTTACGGAAACAGGGGTGCGGGCACTGAAGCTTTCTTT.

The chain is built from TRBV29-1 and TRBJ2-3, with D hard to call. The V end lost 8 bases, the J end lost 3 bases, and 15 bases lay between the germline ends. Germline lookup yields CDR1 SQVTM and CDR2 ANQGSEA. CDR3 size: 13 residues. This CDR3 reads CSIRQTATDTQYF. CDR3 sequence (DNA): TGCAGCATCCGACAAACAGCGACAGATACGCAGTATTTT.

This clone was observed once. The chain has TRBV5-1 and TRBJ2-1, with TRBD2 identical over 10 bases. Per the germline V gene, CDR1 is SGHRS and CDR2 is YFSETQ. CDR3 length: 16 residues. V shed 0 bases and J 8 bases; nucleotides not matched to a gene: 8. The CDR3 spells CASSLALRTSGYEQFF. CDR3 coding DNA: TGCGCCAGCAGCTTGGCTCTTCGGACTAGCGGCTATGAGCAGTTCTTC.

V usage is TRBV4-3 and J usage is TRBJ1-3, with D perhaps TRBD1 (5 bases). Germline CDR1 and CDR2: LGHNA and YSLEER. V gave up 1 base and J gave up 1 base, with 14 bases separating them. This CDR3 has 17 residues. Here the CDR3 reads CASSQAIEGRSGNTIYF. CDR3 in DNA: TGCGCCAGCAGCCAAGCTATAGAGGGGAGGTCTGGAAACACCATATATTTT.

The chain employs TRBV7-8 and TRBJ2-7; D might be TRBD1 or TRBD2, each matching 5 bases. The ends were cut back, 2 bases at V and 2 bases at J, with 10 bases in the middle. The germline V gene encodes CDR1 SGHVS and CDR2 FQNEAQ. The length of the CDR3 is 14 residues. CDR3 DNA: TGTGCCAGCAGCTTAAGCAGGGAGACCTACGAGCAGTACTTC. Translated: CASSLSRETYEQYF.

The rearrangement joins TRBV10-3 to TRBJ1-2; D is ambiguous. The CDR3 spans 13 residues. The germline CDR1 and CDR2 sequences are ENHRY and SYGVKD. Trimming removed 6 bases from V and 0 bases from J, with 8 bases in between. CDR3 in amino acids: CAIRVAANYGYTF. DNA for the CDR3: TGTGCCATCAGAGTAGCTGCTAACTATGGCTACACCTTC.

The chain is built from TRBV6-6 and TRBJ1-5; D is unclear. CDR1 is MNHNY, CDR2 SVGAGI, per germline (reference sequence). V lost 8 bases, J lost 1 base, and 12 bases lay in between. There are 14 residues in the CDR3. In DNA form, the CDR3 reads TGTGCCAGCTATGAGACGGGAAGCAATCAGCCCCAGCATTTT. Translation gives CASYETGSNQPQHF.

In this sample, this clone turned up a few times. The J gene is TRBJ2-1, the V gene TRBV23-1; perhaps TRBD1 as D (5 bases). TRBV23-1 is an ORF, with its function uncertain. The germline V and J ends were trimmed by 6 bases and 0 bases, with 21 bases remaining between them. This CDR3 comprises 18 residues. The CDR3 here is CASRQGNTRLCSYNEQFF. Written as DNA, the CDR3 is TGCGCCAGCAGGCAGGGTAACACCAGACTGTGCTCCTACAATGAGCAGTTCTTC.

The chain has TRBV6-9 and TRBJ1-1; 7 positions match TRBD1. V trimming: 6 bases; J trimming: 2 bases; junction bases outside the gene matches: 9. The CDR3 is made up of 15 amino acids. CDR1 and CDR2 (germline): MNHGY, SVAAGI. CDR3 residues: CASRPRDRINTEAFF. The CDR3 nucleotides read TGTGCCAGCAGGCCTCGGGACAGAATAAACACTGAAGCTTTCTTT.

In DNA form, the CDR3 reads TGTGCCAGCTCTGGCGGGGGCAACACCGGGGAGCTGTTTTTT. The encoded protein is CASSGGGNTGELFF. The J gene is TRBJ2-2, the V gene TRBV2, with D possibly being TRBD2 (7 bases). From germline, CDR1 is SNHLY and CDR2 FYNNEI. This CDR3 comprises 14 residues. Trimming took 8 bases from V and 2 from J, leaving 12 bases between them.

The table lists this clone with a few counts. CDR3 bases: TGTGCCAGCAGTGATCAGCAGGGTGAAAAACTGTTTTTT. Its translation: CASSDQQGEKLFF. This chain links TRBV6-1 with TRBJ1-4; a possible D gene is TRBD1 (5 bases). Trimming took off 3 bases at V and 7 bases at J, with 9 bases between the two ends. The CDR3 has 13 residues. Germline assignment: CDR1 MNHNS and CDR2 SASEGT.

The CDR3 DNA is TGTGCCAGCAGGCAACTCAGGGAATCACCCCTCCACTTT. It specifies CASRQLRESPLHF. V gene TRBV25-1 combines with J gene TRBJ1-6, with D possibly matching TRBD1 (5 bases). The CDR3 contains 13 residues. Trimming shortened V by 6 bases and J by 10 bases, and 13 bases separated the two germline ends. Germline V gives CDR1 MGHDK, CDR2 SYGVNS.

The rearrangement uses TRBV19 and TRBJ1-5; possible D gene TRBD1, 5 bases. This CDR3 is built from 14 residues. Germline V gives CDR1 LNHDA, CDR2 SQIVND (reference sequence). V lost 7 bases and J lost 2, with 12 bases in between. The CDR3 spells CASNSGWGNQPQHF. The CDR3 DNA follows: TGTGCCAGTAATTCAGGGTGGGGCAATCAGCCCCAGCATTTT.